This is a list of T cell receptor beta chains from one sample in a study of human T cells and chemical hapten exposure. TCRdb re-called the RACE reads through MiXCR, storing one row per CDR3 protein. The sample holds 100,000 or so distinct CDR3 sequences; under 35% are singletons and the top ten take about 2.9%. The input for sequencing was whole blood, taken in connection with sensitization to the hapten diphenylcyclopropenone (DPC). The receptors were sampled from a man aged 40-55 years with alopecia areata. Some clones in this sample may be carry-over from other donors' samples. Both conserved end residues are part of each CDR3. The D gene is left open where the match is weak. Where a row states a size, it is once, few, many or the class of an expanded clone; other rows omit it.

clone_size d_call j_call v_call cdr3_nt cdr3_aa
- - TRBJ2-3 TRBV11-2 TGTGCCAGCAGCTTACTCTTCCCCACAGATACGCAGTATTTT CASSLLFPTDTQYF
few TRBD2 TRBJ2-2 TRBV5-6 TGTGCCAGCAGCTTGACCATCCGACTAGCCACCGGGGAGCTGTTTTTT CASSLTIRLATGELFF
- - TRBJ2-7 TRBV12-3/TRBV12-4 TGTGCCAGCAGTTTAACACCGGGTGCCTACGAGCAGTACTTC CASSLTPGAYEQYF
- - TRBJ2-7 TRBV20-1 TGCAGTGCTAGGCCAGTCGGGTTCGGCTATTACGAGCAGTACTTC CSARPVGFGYYEQYF
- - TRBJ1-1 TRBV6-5 TGTGCCAGCAGGCCCGGACGGGGGGGCACTGAAGCTTTCTTT CASRPGRGGTEAFF
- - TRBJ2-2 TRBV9 TGTGCCAGCAGCGTAGAGGCTATCCGGTCGGGGGAGCTGTTTTTT CASSVEAIRSGELFF
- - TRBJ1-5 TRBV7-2 TGTGCCAGCAGCGGGACCGTTGGTGGCAATCAGCCCCAGCATTTT CASSGTVGGNQPQHF
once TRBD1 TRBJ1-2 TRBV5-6 TGTGCCAGCAGCCAAGGACAGGGAAATGGCTACACCTTC CASSQGQGNGYTF
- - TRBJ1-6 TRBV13 TGTGCCAGCAGCTCCCGGACAGTCTCTAATTCACCCCTCCACTTT CASSSRTVSNSPLHF
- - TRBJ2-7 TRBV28 TGTGCCAGCAGTATCCCTGGACATGAAAGAGGCGAGCAGTACTTC CASSIPGHERGEQYF
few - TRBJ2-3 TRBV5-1 TGCGCCAGCATCCGTGGGACCCAGGGCTCAGATACGCAGTATTTT CASIRGTQGSDTQYF
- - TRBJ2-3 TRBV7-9 TGTGCCAGCAGCTTAGGGGGGCTCCTTCCAGATACGCAGTATTTT CASSLGGLLPDTQYF
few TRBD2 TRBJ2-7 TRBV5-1 TGCGCCAGCACCTACTCTAGCGGGAGTTACGAGCAGTACTTC CASTYSSGSYEQYF
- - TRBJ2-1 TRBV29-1 TGCAGCGTTGCTTCTCCTGGACAGAAATCGATCTGGGATGAGCAGTTCTTC CSVASPGQKSIWDEQFF
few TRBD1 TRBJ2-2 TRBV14 TGTGCCAGCAGCCCAGGGACAGGGGCGACGAACACCGGGGAGCTGTTTTTT CASSPGTGATNTGELFF
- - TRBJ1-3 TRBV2 TGTGCCAGCATCGTCGCCAACTCTGGAAACACCATATATTTT CASIVANSGNTIYF
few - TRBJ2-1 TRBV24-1 TGTGCCACCAGTGATTCCCGGGCAGCCTACAATGAGCAGTTCTTC CATSDSRAAYNEQFF
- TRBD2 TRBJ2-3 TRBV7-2 TGTGCCAGCAGCTTAGGGTTTTCCGGGACTAGTTCCCCAGATACGCAGTATTTT CASSLGFSGTSSPDTQYF
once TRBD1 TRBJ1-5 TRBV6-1 TGTGCCAGCAGGCCGCAGGGGGCTTATAGCAATCAGCCCCAGCATTTT CASRPQGAYSNQPQHF
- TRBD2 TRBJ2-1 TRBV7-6 TGTGCCAGCAGCTTAGAGCTAGCGGGAGCAGTGGTCGGTGAGCAGTTCTTC CASSLELAGAVVGEQFF
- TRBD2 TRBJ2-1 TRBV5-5 TGTGCCAGCAGCATCGGACTAGCGGGGAGCTACAATGAGCAGTTCTTC CASSIGLAGSYNEQFF
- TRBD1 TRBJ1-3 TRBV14 TGTGCCAGCAGCCAACGATCAGGGGGCTCAGGAAACACCATATATTTT CASSQRSGGSGNTIYF
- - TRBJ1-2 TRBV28 TGTGCCATCTCCCAGAGGGGCATCGGTGGCTACACCTTC CAISQRGIGGYTF
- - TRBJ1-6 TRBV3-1 TGTGCCAGCAGCCAGAGACAGAGCGATTCACCCCTCCACTTT CASSQRQSDSPLHF
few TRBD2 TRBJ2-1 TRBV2 TGTGCCAGCAGTGAAGGACTAGCGGGAAGTACTCAGCAGTTCTTC CASSEGLAGSTQQFF
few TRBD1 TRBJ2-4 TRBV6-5 TGTGCCAGCAGTAAACTACAGGGGAGTGGAGCCAAAAACATTCAGTACTTC CASSKLQGSGAKNIQYF
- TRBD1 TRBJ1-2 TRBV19 TGTGCCAGTACCGTTCCATTGGGACAGCGACCCCACTATGGCTACACCTTC CASTVPLGQRPHYGYTF
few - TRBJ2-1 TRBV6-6 TGTGCCAGCAGTCCGCGGACAGAGAGTAATGAGCAGTTCTTC CASSPRTESNEQFF
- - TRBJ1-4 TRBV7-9 TGTGCCAGCAGCCAAGACAGAGGTTCACCCCGGGATAATGAAAAACTGTTTTTT CASSQDRGSPRDNEKLFF
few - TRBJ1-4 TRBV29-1 TGCAGCGTCGACGCGGGCCATGAAAAACTGTTTTTT CSVDAGHEKLFF
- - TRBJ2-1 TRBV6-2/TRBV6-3 TGTGCCAGCAGTTACGGGCGGAGCAATGAGCAGTTCTTC CASSYGRSNEQFF
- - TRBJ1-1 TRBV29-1 TGCAGCGTTGAAGAGGGCTATGGACGGAACACTGAAGCTTTCTTT CSVEEGYGRNTEAFF
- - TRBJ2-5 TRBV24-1 TGTGCCACCAGTGATTCAACGACCGGGGGAGAGACCCAGTACTTC CATSDSTTGGETQYF
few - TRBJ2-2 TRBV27 TGTGCCAGCAGTCCTATTCCGGGGACCACCGGGGAGCTGTTTTTT CASSPIPGTTGELFF
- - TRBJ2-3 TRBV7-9 TGTGCCAGCAGCCCCCCAGGGGGGCAGTGGAGGACAGATACGCAGTATTTT CASSPPGGQWRTDTQYF
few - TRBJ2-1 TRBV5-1 TGCGCCAGCAGATTTTTATTGACTAGTATATCCAATGAGCAGTTCTTC CASRFLLTSISNEQFF
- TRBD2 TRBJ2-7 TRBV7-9 TGTGCCAGCAGCTTAGGGCTAGCGGAAAGCTCCTACGAGCAGTACTTC CASSLGLAESSYEQYF
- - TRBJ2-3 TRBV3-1 TGTGCCAGCAGCCAAGATCCGGGCACAGATACGCAGTATTTT CASSQDPGTDTQYF
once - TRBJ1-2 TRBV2 TGTGCCAGCAGCCTAACTACAGGGAGCTATGGCTACACCTTC CASSLTTGSYGYTF
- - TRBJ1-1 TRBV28 TGTGCCAGCAGCCTCCCCTCTCAGGGAAAGACTGAAGCTTTCTTT CASSLPSQGKTEAFF
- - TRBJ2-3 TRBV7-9 TGTGCCAGCAGCCAAGGGGCTAGCGCCACAGATACGCAGTATTTT CASSQGASATDTQYF
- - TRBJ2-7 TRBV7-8 TGTGCCAGCAGCTCCGGTCCTCAGGTGAACGAGCAGTACTTC CASSSGPQVNEQYF
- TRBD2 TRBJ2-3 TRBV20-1 TGCAGTGCTAGAGCCGGGACTAGCGGGAGGGCGGATACGCAGTATTTT CSARAGTSGRADTQYF